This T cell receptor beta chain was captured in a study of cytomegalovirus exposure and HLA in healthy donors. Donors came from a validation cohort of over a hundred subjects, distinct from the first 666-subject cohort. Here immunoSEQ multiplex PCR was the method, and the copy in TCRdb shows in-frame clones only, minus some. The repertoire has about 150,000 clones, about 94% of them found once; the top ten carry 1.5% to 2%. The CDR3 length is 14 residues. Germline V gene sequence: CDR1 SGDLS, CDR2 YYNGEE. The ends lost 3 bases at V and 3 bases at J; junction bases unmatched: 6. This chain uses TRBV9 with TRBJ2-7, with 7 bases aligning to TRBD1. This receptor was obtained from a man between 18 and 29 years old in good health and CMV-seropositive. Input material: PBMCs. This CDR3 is CASSAQGINYEQYF. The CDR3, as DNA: TGTGCCAGCAGCGCACAGGGGATAAACTACGAGCAGTACTTC.